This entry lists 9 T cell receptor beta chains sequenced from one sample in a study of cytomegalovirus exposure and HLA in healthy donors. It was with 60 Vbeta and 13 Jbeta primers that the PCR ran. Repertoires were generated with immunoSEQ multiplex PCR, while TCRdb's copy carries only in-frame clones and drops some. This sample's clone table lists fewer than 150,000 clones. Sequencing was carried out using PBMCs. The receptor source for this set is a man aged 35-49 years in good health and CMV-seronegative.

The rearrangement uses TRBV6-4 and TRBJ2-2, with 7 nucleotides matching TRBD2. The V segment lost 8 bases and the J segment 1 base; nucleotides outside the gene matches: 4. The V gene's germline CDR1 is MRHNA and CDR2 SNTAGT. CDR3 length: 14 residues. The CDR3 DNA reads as TGTGCCAGCCGACTAGCTTTGAACACCGGGGAGCTGTTTTTT. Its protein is CASRLALNTGELFF.

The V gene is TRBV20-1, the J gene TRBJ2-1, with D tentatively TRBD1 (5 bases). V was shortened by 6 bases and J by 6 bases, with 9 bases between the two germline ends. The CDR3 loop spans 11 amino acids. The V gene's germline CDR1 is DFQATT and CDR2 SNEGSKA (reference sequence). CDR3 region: CSASQGNEQFF. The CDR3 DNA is TGCAGTGCCTCTCAGGGCAATGAGCAGTTCTTC.

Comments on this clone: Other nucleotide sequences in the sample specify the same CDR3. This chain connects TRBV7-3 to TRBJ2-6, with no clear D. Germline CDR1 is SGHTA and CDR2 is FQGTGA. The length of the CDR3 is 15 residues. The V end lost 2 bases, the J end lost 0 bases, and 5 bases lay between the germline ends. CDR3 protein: CASSLSGSGANVLTF. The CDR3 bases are TGTGCCAGCAGCTTATCCGGCTCTGGGGCCAACGTCCTGACTTTC.

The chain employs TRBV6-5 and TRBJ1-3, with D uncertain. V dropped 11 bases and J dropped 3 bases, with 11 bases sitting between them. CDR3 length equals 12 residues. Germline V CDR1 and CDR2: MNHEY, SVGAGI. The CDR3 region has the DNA TGTGCCGTTAGATCCGATGGAAACACCATATATTTT. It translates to CAVRSDGNTIYF.

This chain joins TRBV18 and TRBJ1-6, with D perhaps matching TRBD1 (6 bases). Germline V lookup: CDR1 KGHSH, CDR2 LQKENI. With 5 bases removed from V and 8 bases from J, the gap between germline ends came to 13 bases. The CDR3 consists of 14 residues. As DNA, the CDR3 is TGTGCCAGCTCAATATCACAGGGTGATTCACCCCTCCACTTT. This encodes CASSISQGDSPLHF.

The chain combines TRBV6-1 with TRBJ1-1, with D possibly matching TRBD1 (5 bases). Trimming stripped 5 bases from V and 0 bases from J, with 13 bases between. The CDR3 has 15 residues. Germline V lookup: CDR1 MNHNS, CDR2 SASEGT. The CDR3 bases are TGTGCCAGCAGTCCTACTGGGGGGGTGAACACTGAAGCTTTCTTT. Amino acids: CASSPTGGVNTEAFF.

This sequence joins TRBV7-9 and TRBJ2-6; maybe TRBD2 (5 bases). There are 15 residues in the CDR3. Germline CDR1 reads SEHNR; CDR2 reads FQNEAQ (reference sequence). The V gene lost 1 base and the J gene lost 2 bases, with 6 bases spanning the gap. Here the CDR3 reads CASSLGGTGANVLTF. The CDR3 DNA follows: TGTGCCAGCAGCTTAGGAGGGACTGGGGCCAACGTCCTGACTTTC.

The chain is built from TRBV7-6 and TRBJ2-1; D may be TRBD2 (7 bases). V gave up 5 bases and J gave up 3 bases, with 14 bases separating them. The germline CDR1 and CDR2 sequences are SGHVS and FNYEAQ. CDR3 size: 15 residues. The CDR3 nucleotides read TGTGCCAGCAGCCCCGGCGGGGGCGGCTACAATGAGCAGTTCTTC. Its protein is CASSPGGGGYNEQFF.

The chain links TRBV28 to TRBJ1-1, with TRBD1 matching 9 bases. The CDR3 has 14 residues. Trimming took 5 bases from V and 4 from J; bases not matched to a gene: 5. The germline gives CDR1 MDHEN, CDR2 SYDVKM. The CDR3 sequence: CASSGQGTSTEAFF. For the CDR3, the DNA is TGTGCCAGCAGTGGACAGGGGACTAGCACTGAAGCTTTCTTT.